Included here is one TCR beta chain sequence, with context. These data are taken from a study of blood T cell repertoires in COVID-19. This CDR3 contains 16 residues. The germline CDR1 and CDR2 sequences are SNHLY and FYNNEI. With V trimmed by 2 bases and J by 5 bases, 10 bases remained unmatched. Original processing methods: Quantification of nucleated cells was approximated via reference gene primer amplification. Assay: immunoSEQ multiplex PCR; the TCRdb copy retains only in-frame clones and omits some. The V and J calls and clone size are taken from that table; D and trimming were inferred from the DNA. This table holds 450,000 or so clones, approximately 92% found once.

The source material was peripheral blood. The rearrangement joins TRBV2 to TRBJ1-2, with 8 positions matching TRBD1. This clonotype was obtained from a man aged 18 to 29 with COVID-19, enrolled during active disease. CDR3 in amino acids: CASSESGQGAGYGYTF. CDR3 coding DNA: TGTGCCAGCAGTGAATCCGGACAGGGTGCGGGTTATGGCTACACCTTC.